A selection of T cell receptor beta chains follows, all from one sample in a study of identical twins. TCRdb processed the 5' RACE reads anew with MiXCR; each CDR3 protein has one entry. The table has about 720,000 distinct CDR3 sequences, over 15% seen once. These data were likewise used in another study, on T cells expressing NK-cell markers.

The source material was PBMCs. The source of these receptors is a young woman in good health. Both conserved end residues are part of each CDR3. A D gene is named only where the DNA matches it firmly. Size is stated for part of the rows, as once, few or many counts, or as a class when the clone is expanded.

TRBJ2-3 | NA | TRBV5-1 | NA | TGCGCCAGCCGCTCCCGAGGAGGGAGCCCAGATACGCAGTATTTT | CASRSRGGSPDTQYF
TRBJ2-3 | TRBD1 | TRBV5-1 | many | TGTGCCAGCAGCGGACAGGGAGGCGCAGATACGCAGTATTTT | CASSGQGGADTQYF
TRBJ2-1 | NA | TRBV24-1 | NA | TGTGCCACCAGTGAACGCATGTCGGGATACAATGAGCAGTTCTTC | CATSERMSGYNEQFF
TRBJ2-7 | NA | TRBV4-3 | NA | TGCGCCAGCAGCCAAGATCTTACGGGAAGGGCCTACGAGCAGTACTTC | CASSQDLTGRAYEQYF
TRBJ1-2 | NA | TRBV12-3/TRBV12-4 | few | TGTGCCAGCAGTTTTCACCCTAACTATGGCTACACCTTC | CASSFHPNYGYTF
TRBJ2-3 | NA | TRBV12-3/TRBV12-4 | few | TGTGCCAGCACCCTAGGGAGGATAGCGCGTCAAACAGATACGCAGTATTTT | CASTLGRIARQTDTQYF
TRBJ2-5 | NA | TRBV7-9 | NA | TGTGCCAGCAGCTCAGGGAGTGGGAAGACCCAGTACTTC | CASSSGSGKTQYF
TRBJ2-7 | TRBD2 | TRBV13 | NA | TGTGCCAGCAGCGTCACCGGGACTAGCGACGAGCAGTACTTC | CASSVTGTSDEQYF
TRBJ2-1 | TRBD2 | TRBV12-3/TRBV12-4 | many | TGTGCCAGCAGGACTGTTGGGGGGGGAAGATACAATGAGCAGTTCTTC | CASRTVGGGRYNEQFF
TRBJ1-1 | NA | TRBV19 | NA | TGTGCCAGTAGTATGGCGGGGGGTTTCACTGAAGCTTTCTTT | CASSMAGGFTEAFF
TRBJ2-7 | TRBD2 | TRBV7-2 | NA | TGTGCCAGCAGCTTAGGAGGGACTAGCGTAGCCTACGAGCAGTACTTC | CASSLGGTSVAYEQYF
TRBJ2-2 | NA | TRBV29-1 | few | TGCAGCGTTGAGGTGGACAGAAACACCGGGGAGCTGTTTTTT | CSVEVDRNTGELFF
TRBJ1-1 | NA | TRBV2 | few | TGTGCCAGCATGGGGTACAACACTGAAGCTTTCTTT | CASMGYNTEAFF
TRBJ1-2 | NA | TRBV7-9 | NA | TGTGCCAGCAGCTTAGCTCTTCGACAGGATGGCTACACCTTC | CASSLALRQDGYTF
TRBJ1-2 | TRBD1 | TRBV7-9 | few | TGTGCCAGCAGCTTAGGAGGAGGACAGGGTCTCTATGGCTACACCTTC | CASSLGGGQGLYGYTF
TRBJ2-7 | NA | TRBV6-5 | NA | TGTGCCAGCAGTTACTCGGTCGGCACCCAGGGGCAGTACTTC | CASSYSVGTQGQYF
TRBJ1-5 | NA | TRBV5-6 | few | TGTGCCAGCAGCTCAGGGAGGAGCAATCAGCCCCAGCATTTT | CASSSGRSNQPQHF
TRBJ2-7 | TRBD1 | TRBV6-5 | few | TGTGCCAGCAGTTACGACAGGGGTAGAACCTACGAGCAGTACTTC | CASSYDRGRTYEQYF